This T cell receptor (beta chain) was retrieved from a study of T cell responses to AZD1222 COVID-19 vaccine. Second-dose intervals near 4 or 12 weeks were combined. Some clones are missing from TCRdb's copy, which holds only in-frame ones; the method was immunoSEQ multiplex PCR. Of fewer than 110,000 clones listed, approximately 92% are singletons. With regard to this clone: Its specificity is not known.

The CDR3 has 17 residues. Study findings and constraints: In a largely white British group with more females than males, clonal diversity was possibly underestimated.

The chain recombines TRBV12-2 with TRBJ2-4. TRBV12-2 corresponds to a pseudogene. The sequencing used peripheral blood, collected 28 days after the second AZD1222 dose. This TCR came from an adult who received the AZD1222 COVID-19 vaccine. The CDR3 loop reads CASRLVHFGLAKNIQYF. The CDR3 DNA is TGTGCAAGTCGCTTAGTCCATTTTGGGTTAGCCAAAAACATTCAGTACTTC.